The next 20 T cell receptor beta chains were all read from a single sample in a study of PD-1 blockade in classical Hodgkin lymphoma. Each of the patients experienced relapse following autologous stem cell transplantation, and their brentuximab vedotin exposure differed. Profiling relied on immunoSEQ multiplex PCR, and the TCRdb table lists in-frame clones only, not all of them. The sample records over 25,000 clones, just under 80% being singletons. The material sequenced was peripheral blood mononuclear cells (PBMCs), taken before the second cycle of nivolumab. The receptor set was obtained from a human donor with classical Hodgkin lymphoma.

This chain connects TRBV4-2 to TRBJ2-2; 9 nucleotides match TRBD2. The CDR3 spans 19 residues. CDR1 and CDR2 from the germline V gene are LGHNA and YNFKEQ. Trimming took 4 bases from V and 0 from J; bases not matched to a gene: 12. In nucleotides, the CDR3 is TGTGCCAGCAGCCTCCGCGTGATAGCGGGGGCATCGAACACCGGGGAGCTGTTTTTT. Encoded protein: CASSLRVIAGASNTGELFF.

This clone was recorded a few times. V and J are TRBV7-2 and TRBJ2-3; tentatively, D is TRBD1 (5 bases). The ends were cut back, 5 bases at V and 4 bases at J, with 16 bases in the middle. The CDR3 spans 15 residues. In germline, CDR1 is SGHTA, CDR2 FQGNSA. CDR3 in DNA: TGTGCCAGCAGCCCCAGGGAAACCTCCGCAGATACGCAGTATTTT. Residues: CASSPRETSADTQYF.

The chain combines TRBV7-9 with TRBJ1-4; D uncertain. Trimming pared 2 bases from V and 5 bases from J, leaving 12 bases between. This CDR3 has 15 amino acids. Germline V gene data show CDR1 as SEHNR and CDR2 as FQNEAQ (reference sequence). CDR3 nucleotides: TGTGCCAGCAGCTTATCGGCTGGTTCCAATGAAAAACTGTTTTTT. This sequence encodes CASSLSAGSNEKLFF.

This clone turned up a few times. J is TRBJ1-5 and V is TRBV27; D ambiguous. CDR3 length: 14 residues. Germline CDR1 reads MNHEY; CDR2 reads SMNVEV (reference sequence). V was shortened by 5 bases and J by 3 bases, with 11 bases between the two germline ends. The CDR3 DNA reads TGTGCCAGCAGTATTGGACGGAACAATCAGCCCCAGCATTTT. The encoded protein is CASSIGRNNQPQHF.

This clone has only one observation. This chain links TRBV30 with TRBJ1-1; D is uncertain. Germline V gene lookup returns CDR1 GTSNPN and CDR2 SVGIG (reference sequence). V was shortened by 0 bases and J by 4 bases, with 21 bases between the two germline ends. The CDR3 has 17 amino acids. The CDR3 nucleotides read TGTGCCTGGAGTGTAGGGCGGGGATCTTGGTTAGTCACTGAAGCTTTCTTT. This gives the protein CAWSVGRGSWLVTEAFF.

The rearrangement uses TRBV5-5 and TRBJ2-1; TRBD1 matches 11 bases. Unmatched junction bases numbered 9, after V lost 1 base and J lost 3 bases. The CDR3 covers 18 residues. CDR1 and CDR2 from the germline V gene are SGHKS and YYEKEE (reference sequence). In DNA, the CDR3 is TGTGCCAGCAGCTTGCGAGATTCCGGGACAGGGGGCTACAATGAGCAGTTCTTC. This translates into CASSLRDSGTGGYNEQFF. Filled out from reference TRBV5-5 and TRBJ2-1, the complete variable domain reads DAGVTQSPTHLIKTRGQQVTLRCSPISGHKSVSWYQQVLGQGPQFIFQYYEKEERGRGNFPDRFSARQFPNYSSELNVNALLLGDSALYLCASSLRDSGTGGYNEQFFGPGTRLTVL.

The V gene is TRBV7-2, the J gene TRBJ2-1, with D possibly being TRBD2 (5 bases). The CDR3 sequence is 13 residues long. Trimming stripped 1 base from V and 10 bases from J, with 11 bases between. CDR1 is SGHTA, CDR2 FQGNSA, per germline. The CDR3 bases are TGTGCCAGCAGCTTAGTGCTGGGGAGAGAGCAGTTCTTC. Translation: CASSLVLGREQFF.

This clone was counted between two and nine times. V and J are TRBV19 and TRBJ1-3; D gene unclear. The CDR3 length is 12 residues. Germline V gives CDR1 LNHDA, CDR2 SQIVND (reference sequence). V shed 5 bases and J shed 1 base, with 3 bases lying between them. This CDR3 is CASSQSGNTIYF. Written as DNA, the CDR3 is TGTGCCAGTAGTCAATCTGGAAACACCATATATTTT.

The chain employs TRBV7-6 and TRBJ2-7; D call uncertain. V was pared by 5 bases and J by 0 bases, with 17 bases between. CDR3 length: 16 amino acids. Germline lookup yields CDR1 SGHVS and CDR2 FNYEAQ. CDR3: CASSPFPGTSSYEQYF. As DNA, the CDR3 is TGTGCCAGCAGCCCATTTCCGGGTACCAGCTCCTACGAGCAGTACTTC.

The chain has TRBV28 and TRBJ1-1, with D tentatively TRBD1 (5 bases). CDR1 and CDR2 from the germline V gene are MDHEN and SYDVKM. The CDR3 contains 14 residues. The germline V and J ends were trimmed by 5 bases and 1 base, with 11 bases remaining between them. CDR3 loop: CASSSDSSNTEAFF. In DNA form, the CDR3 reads TGTGCCAGCAGTAGTGACAGTTCGAACACTGAAGCTTTCTTT.

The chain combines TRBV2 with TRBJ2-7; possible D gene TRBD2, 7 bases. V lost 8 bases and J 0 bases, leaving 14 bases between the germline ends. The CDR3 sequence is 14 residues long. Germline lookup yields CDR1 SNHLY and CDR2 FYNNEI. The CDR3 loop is CASRGGAGSYEQYF. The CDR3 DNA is TGTGCCAGCCGAGGGGGGGCAGGCTCCTACGAGCAGTACTTC.

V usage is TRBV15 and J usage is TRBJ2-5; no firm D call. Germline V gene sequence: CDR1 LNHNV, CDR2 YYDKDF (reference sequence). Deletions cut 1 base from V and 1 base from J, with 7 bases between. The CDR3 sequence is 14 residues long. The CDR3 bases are TGTGCCACCAGCAGAGGCAATCTCCAAGAGACCCAGTACTTC. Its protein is CATSRGNLQETQYF.

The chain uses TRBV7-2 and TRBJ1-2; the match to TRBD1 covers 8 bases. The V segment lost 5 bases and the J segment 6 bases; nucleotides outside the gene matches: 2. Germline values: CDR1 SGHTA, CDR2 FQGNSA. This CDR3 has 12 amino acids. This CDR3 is CASSLTGDGYTF. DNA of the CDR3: TGTGCCAGCAGCCTGACAGGGGATGGCTACACCTTC.

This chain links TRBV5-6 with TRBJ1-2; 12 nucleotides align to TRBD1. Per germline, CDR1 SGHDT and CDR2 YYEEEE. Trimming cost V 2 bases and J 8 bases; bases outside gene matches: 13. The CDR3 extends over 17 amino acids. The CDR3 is CASSLITGTGGGGGYTF. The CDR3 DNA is TGTGCCAGCAGCTTAATCACCGGGACAGGGGGCGGAGGGGGCTACACCTTC.

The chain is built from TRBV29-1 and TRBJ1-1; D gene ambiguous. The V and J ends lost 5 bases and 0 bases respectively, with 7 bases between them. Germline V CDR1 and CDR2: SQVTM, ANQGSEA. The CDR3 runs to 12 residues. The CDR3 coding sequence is TGCAGCGTTTTAAATTTGAACACTGAAGCTTTCTTT. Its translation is CSVLNLNTEAFF.

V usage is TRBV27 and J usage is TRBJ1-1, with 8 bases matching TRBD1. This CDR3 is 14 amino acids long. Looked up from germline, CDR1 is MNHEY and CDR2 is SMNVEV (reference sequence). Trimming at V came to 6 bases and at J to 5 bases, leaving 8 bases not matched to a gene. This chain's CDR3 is CASRWTGLRTEAFF. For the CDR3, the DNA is TGTGCCAGCAGATGGACAGGGTTAAGGACTGAAGCTTTCTTT.

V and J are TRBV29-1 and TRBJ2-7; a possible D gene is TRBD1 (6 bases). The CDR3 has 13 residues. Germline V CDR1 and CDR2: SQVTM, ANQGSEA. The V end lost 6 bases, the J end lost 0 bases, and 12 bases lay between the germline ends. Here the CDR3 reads CSVGQFSSYEQYF. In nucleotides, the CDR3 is TGCAGCGTAGGACAGTTTAGCTCCTACGAGCAGTACTTC.

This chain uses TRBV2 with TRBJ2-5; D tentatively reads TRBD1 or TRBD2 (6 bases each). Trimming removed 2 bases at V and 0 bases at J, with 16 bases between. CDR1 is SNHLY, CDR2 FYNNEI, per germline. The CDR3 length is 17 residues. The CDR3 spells CASSESGASSYQETQYF. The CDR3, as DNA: TGTGCCAGCAGTGAATCGGGGGCTTCCTCGTACCAAGAGACCCAGTACTTC.

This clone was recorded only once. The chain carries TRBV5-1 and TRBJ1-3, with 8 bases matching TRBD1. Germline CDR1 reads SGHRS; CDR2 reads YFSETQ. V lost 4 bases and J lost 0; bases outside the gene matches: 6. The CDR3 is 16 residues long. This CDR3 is CASSTGQASSGNTIYF. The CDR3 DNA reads TGCGCCAGCAGCACGGGACAGGCGAGCTCTGGAAACACCATATATTTT.

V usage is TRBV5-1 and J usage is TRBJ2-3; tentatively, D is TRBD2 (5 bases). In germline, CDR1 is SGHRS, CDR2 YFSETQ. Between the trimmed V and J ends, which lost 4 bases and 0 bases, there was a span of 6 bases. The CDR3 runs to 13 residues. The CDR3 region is CASSPGSTDTQYF. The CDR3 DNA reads TGCGCCAGCAGCCCGGGGAGCACAGATACGCAGTATTTT.